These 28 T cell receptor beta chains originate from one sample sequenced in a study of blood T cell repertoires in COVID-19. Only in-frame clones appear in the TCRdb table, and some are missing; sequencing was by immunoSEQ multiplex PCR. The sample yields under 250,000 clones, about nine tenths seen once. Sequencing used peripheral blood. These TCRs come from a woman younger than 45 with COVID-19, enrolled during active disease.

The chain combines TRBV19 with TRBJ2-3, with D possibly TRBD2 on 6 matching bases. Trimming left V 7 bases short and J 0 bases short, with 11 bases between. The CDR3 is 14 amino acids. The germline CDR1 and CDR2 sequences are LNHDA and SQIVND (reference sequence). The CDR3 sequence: CASTIADSTDTQYF. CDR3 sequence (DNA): TGTGCCAGTACCATAGCGGATAGCACAGATACGCAGTATTTT.

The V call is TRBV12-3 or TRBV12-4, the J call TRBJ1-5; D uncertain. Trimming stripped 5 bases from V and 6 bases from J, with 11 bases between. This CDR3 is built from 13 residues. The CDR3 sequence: CASSPRRGQPQHF. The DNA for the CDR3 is TGTGCCAGCAGTCCCCGCCGGGGTCAGCCCCAGCATTTT.

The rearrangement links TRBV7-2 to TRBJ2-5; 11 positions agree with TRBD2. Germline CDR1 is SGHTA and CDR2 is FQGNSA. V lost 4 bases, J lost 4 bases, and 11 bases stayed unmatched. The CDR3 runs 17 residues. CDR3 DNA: TGTGCCAGCAGCTCAAAGACTAGCGGGACAGCTGGAGAGACCCAGTACTTC. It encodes CASSSKTSGTAGETQYF.

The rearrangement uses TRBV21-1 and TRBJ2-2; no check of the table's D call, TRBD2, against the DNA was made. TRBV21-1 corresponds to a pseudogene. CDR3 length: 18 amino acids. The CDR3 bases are TGTGCCAGCAGCCCGACTCTCGGGGGGCCCCTGAACACCGGGGAGCTGTTTTTT. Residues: CASSPTLGGPLNTGELFF.

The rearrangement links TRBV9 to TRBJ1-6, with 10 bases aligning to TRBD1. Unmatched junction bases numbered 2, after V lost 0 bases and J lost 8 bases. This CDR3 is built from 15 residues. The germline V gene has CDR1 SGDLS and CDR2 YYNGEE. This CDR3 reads CASSVGGTGDSPLHF. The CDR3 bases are TGTGCCAGCAGCGTAGGCGGGACAGGGGATTCACCCCTCCACTTT.

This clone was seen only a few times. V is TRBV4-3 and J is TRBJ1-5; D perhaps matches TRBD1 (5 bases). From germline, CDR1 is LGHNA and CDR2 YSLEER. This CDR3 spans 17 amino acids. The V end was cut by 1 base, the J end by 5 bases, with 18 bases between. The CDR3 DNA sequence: TGCGCCAGCAGCCAAGCCACCTCCAGCGGGGGGGATCAGCCCCAGCATTTT. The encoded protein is CASSQATSSGGDQPQHF.

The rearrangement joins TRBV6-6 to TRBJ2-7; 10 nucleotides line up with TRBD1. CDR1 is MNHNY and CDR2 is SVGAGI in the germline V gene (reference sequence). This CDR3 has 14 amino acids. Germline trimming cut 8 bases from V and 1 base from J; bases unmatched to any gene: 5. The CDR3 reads CASRQGAESYEQYF. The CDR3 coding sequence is TGTGCCAGCCGACAGGGGGCTGAGTCCTACGAGCAGTACTTC.

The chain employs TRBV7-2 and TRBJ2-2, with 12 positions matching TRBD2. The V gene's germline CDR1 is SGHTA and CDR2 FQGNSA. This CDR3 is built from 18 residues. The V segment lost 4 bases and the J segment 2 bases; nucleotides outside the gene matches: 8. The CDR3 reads CASSYTSGRKSNTGELFF. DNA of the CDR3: TGTGCCAGCAGCTATACTAGCGGGAGGAAGAGTAACACCGGGGAGCTGTTTTTT.

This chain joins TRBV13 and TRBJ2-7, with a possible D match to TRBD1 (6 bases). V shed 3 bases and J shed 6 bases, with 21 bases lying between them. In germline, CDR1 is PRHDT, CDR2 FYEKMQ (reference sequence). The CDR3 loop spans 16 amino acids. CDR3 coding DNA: TGTGCCAGCAGCTTCGGTCAGGGGACGGGGCTCGGCGAGCAGTACTTC. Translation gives CASSFGQGTGLGEQYF.

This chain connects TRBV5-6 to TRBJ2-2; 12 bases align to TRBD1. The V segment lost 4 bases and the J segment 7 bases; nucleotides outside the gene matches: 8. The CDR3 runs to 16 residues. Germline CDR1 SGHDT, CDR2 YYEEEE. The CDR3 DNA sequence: TGTGCCAGCAGCACGAGGGACAGGGGGCGGGGCGGGGAGCTGTTTTTT. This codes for CASSTRDRGRGGELFF.

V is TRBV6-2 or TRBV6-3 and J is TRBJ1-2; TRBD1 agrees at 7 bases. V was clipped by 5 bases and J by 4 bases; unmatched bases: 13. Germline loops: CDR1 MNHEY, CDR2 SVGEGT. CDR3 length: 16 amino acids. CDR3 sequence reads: CASSPTQGTRSYGYTF. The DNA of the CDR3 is TGTGCCAGCAGTCCGACACAGGGGACCCGGTCCTATGGCTACACCTTC.

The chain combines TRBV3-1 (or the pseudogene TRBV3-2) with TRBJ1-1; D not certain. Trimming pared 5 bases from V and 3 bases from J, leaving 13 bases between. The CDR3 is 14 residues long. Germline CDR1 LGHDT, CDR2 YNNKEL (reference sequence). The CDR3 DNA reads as TGTGCCAGCAGCTACCGGATCCGGGACACTGAAGCTTTCTTT. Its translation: CASSYRIRDTEAFF.

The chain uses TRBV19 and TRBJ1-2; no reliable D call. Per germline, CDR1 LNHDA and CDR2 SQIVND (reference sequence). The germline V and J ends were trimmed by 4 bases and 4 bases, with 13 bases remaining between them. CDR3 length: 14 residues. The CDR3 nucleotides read TGTGCCAGTAGTACCAGGACTGAATTCTATGGCTACACCTTC. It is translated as CASSTRTEFYGYTF.

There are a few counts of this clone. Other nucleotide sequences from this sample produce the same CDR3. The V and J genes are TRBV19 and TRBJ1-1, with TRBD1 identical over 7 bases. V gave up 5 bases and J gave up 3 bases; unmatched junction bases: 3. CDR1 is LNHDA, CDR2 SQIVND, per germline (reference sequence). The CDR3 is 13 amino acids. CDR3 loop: CASSSTGDTEAFF. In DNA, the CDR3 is TGTGCCAGTAGTTCAACAGGGGACACTGAAGCTTTCTTT.

The CDR3 region has the DNA TGTGCCAGCAGCCAAGAAAGGTGGACAGGAGGAATGTCCGGCGAGCAGTACTTC. Translation gives CASSQERWTGGMSGEQYF. The chain employs TRBV14 and TRBJ2-7; 7 nucleotides agree with TRBD1. The germline V gene encodes CDR1 SGHDN and CDR2 FVKESK. This CDR3 contains 18 residues. V lost 0 bases, J lost 6 bases, and 17 bases stayed unmatched.

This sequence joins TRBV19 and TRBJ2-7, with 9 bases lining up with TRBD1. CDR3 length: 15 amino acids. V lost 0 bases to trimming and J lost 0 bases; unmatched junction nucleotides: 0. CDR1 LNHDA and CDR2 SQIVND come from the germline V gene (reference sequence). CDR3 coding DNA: TGTGCCAGTAGTATAGAGACAGGGGGCTCCTACGAGCAGTACTTC. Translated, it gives CASSIETGGSYEQYF.

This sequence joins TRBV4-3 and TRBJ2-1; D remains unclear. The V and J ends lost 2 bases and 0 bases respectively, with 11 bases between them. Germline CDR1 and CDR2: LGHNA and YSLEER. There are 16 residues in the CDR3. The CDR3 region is CASSQNQASSYNEQFF. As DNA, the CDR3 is TGCGCCAGCAGCCAAAATCAGGCGAGCTCCTACAATGAGCAGTTCTTC.

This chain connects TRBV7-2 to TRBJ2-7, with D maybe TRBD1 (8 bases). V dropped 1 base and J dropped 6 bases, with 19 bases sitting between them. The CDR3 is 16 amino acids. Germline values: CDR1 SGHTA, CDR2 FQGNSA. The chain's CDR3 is CASSLEVTGGVGEQYF. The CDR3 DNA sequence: TGTGCCAGCAGCTTAGAAGTCACAGGGGGGGTAGGCGAGCAGTACTTC. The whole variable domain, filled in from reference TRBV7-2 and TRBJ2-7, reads GAGVSQSPSNKVTEKGKDVELRCDPISGHTALYWYRQSLGQGLEFLIYFQGNSAPDKSGLPSDRFSAERTGGSVSTLTIQRTQQEDSAVYLCASSLEVTGGVGEQYFGPGTRLTVT.

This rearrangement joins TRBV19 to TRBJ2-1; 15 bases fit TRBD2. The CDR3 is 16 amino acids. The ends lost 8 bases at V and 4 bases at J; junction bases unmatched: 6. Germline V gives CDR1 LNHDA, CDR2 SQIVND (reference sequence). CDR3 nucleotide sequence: TGTGCCAGTGAGGGACTAGCGGGAGGAGGGTACAATGAGCAGTTCTTC. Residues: CASEGLAGGGYNEQFF.

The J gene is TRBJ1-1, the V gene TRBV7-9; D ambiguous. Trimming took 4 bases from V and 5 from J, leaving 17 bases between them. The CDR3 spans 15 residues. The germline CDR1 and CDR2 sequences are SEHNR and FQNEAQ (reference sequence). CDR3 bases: TGTGCCAGCAGCTCCGTCCCCGGTCGTCGGACTGAAGCTTTCTTT. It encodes CASSSVPGRRTEAFF.

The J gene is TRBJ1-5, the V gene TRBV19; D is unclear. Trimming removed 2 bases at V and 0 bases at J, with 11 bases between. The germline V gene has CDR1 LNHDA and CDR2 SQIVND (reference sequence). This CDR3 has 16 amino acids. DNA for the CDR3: TGTGCCAGTAGTATATTACTAGGGTTTAGCAATCAGCCCCAGCATTTT. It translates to CASSILLGFSNQPQHF.

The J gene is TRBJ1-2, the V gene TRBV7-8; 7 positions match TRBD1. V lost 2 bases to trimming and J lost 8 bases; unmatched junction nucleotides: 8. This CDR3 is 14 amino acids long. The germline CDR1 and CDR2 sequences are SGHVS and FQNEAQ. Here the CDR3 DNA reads TGTGCCAGCAGCTTAAGCGAGGGGGCTCGAGGCTACACCTTC. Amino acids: CASSLSEGARGYTF.

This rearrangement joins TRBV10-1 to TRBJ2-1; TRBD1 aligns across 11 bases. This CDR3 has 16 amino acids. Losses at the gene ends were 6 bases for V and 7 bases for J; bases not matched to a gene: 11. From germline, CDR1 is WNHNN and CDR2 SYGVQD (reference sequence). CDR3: CASSIGLGTGGNEQFF. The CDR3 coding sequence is TGCGCCAGCAGCATAGGACTAGGGACAGGGGGGAATGAGCAGTTCTTC.

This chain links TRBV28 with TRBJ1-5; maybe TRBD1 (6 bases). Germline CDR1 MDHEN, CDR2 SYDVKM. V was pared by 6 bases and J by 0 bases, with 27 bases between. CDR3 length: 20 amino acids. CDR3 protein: CASRSIRTDTRRYSNQPQHF. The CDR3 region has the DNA TGTGCCAGCAGATCGATTAGGACAGACACCCGTAGATATAGCAATCAGCCCCAGCATTTT.

The CDR3 DNA reads as TGTGCCAGTAGCCCCTATTTCGGCAATCAGCCCCAGCATTTT. This codes for CASSPYFGNQPQHF. The genes are TRBV19 and TRBJ1-5; unclear D gene. Germline values: CDR1 LNHDA, CDR2 SQIVND (reference sequence). There are 14 residues in the CDR3. V gave up 6 bases and J gave up 2 bases, with 11 bases separating them.

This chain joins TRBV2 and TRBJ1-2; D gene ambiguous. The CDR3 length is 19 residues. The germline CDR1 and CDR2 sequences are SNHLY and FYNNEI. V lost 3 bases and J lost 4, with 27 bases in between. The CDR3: CASSDDEGRRTGQFYGYTF. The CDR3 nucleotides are TGTGCCAGCAGTGATGATGAGGGCAGAAGAACTGGGCAGTTCTATGGCTACACCTTC.

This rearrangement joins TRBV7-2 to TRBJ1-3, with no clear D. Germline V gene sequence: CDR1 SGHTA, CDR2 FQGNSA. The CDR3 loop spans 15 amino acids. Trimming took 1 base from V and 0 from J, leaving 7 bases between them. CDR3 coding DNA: TGTGCCAGCAGCTTAGGTCCAGGCTCTGGAAACACCATATATTTT. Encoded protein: CASSLGPGSGNTIYF. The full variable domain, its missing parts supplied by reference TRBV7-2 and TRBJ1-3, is GAGVSQSPSNKVTEKGKDVELRCDPISGHTALYWYRQSLGQGLEFLIYFQGNSAPDKSGLPSDRFSAERTGGSVSTLTIQRTQQEDSAVYLCASSLGPGSGNTIYFGEGSWLTVV.

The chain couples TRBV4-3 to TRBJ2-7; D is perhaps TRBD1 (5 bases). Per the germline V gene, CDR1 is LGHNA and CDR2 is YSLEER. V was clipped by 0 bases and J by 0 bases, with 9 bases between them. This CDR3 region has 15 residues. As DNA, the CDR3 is TGCGCCAGCAGCCAAGACAGGGAACCCTCCTACGAGCAGTACTTC. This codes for CASSQDREPSYEQYF.